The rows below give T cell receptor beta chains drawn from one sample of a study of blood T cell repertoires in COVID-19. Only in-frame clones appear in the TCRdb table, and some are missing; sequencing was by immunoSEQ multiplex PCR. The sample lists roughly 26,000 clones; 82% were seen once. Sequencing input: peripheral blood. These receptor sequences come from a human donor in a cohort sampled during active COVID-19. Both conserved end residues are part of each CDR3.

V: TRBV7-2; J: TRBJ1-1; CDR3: CASSLTKGTEAFF
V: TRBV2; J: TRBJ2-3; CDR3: CASSDQGALDTQYF
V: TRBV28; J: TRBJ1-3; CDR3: CASSLTRASGNTIYF
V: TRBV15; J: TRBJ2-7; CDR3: CATSGLAGDSDASYEQYF
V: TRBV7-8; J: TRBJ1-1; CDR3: CASSYRQGEAFF
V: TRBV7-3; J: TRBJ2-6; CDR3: CASSFSVRGSGANVLTF
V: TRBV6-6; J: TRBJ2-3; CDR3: CASSNQGGLTDTQYF
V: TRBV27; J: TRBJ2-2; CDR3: CASSLSQGLYTGELFF
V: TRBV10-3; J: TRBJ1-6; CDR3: CAISESPGYNSPLHF
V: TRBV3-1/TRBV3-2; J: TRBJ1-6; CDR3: CASSLGESPRPLHF
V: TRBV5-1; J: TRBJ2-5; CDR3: CASSSDTGGWETQYF
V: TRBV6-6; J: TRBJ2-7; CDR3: CASSTSRYEQYF
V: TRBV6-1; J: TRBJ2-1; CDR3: CASSEGHYRGREQFF
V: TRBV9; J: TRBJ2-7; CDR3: CASSVSGGTVYEQYF
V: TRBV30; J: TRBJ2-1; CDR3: CACLGGLGNEQFF
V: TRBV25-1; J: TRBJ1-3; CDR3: CASSPTGSSGNTIYF
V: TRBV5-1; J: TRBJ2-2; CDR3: CASSQNTGELFF
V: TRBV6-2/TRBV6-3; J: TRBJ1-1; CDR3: CASSSGGSTFF
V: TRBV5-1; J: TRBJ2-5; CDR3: CASSPRQGPETQYF
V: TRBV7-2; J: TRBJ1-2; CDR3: CASSLAGQKDGYTF
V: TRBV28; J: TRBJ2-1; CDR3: CASSRGTSGRREQFF
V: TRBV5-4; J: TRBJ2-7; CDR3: CASSLRTSGREDEQYF
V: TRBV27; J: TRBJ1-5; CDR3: CASSLRGNQPQHF
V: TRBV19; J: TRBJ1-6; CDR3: CASSLQRRGGSPLHF
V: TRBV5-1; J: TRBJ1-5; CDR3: CASRRGSNSNQPQHF
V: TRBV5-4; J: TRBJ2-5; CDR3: CASSWGGANQETQYF
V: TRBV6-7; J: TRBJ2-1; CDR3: CASSYSASENVYNEQFF
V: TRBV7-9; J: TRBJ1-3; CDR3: CASSQTISGNTIYF
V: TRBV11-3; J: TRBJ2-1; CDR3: CASSLEAGDNEQFF
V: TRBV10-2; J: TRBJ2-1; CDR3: CATSQGGYNEQFF
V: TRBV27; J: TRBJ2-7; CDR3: CASSTQQGFLYEQYF
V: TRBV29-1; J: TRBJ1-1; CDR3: CSGTTGVGTEAFF
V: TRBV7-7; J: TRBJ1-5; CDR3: CASSLRTGGGNQPQHF
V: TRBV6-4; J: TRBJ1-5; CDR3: CASSKEGGNQPQHF
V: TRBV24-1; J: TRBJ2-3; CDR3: CATSDSGTSGPLTDTQYF
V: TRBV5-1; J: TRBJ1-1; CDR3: CASSWTGDTEAFF
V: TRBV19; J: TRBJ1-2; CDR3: CASSEQGGGYGYTF
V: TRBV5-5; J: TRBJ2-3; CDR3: CASSLGDPSDTQYF
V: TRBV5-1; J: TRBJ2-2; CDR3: CASSVGAYGGTGELFF
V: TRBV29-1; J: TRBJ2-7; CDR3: CSVEEPGQGSYEQYF
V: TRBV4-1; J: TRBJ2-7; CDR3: CASSQGLAGSSYEQYF
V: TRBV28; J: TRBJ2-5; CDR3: CASSPIQGSGSGKRIETQYF
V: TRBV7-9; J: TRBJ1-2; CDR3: CASSLALTDYGYTF
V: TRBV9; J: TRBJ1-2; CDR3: CASSLETGGGGYTF
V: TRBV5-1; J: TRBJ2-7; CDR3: CASSPNGGSGAYEQYF
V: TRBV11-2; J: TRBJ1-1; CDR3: CASSLITGEAFF
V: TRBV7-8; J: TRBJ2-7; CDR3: CASLFRGASEQYF
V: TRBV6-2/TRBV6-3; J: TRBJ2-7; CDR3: CASSSADEQYF
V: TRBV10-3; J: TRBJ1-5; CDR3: CAIGLEGGYQPQHF
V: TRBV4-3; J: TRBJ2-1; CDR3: CASSKDRVSYNEQFF
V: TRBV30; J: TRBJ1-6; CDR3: CAWSVSGQPRNSPLHF
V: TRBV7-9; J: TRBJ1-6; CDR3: CASSLSPQGAYSPLHF
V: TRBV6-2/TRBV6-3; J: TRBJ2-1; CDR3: CASSKRLAGISYNEQFF
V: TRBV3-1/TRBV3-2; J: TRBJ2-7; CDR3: CASSPRVQSSYEQYF
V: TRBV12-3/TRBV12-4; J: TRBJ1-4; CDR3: CASSFYRDEKLFF